The 21 T cell receptor beta chains below all came from one sample that was sequenced in a study of blood T cell repertoires in COVID-19. Only in-frame clones appear in the TCRdb table, and some are missing; sequencing was by immunoSEQ multiplex PCR. The sample carries 250,000 or so clones, around 86% recorded once. The sequencing input was peripheral blood. The receptors derive from a man aged 35 to 55 with active or convalescent COVID-19.

CDR3 sequence (DNA): TGTGCCAGCAGTCCGGTTGGCACTGAAGCTTTCTTT. Its translation is CASSPVGTEAFF. V gene TRBV7-6 combines with J gene TRBJ1-1; D not certain. V was clipped by 6 bases and J by 4 bases, with 9 bases between them. CDR1 SGHVS and CDR2 FNYEAQ come from the germline V gene. CDR3 length: 12 amino acids.

This chain links TRBV19 with TRBJ1-4, with a possible D match to TRBD1 (5 bases). This CDR3 has 16 amino acids. Germline loops: CDR1 LNHDA, CDR2 SQIVND (reference sequence). V was shortened by 6 bases and J by 3 bases, with 17 bases between the two germline ends. CDR3 DNA sequence: TGTGCCAGTAGCCTAGACGGGACGGGGGCTAATGAAAAACTGTTTTTT. This encodes CASSLDGTGANEKLFF.

This rearrangement joins TRBV12-3 or TRBV12-4 to TRBJ1-6; weak D call: TRBD1 (5 bases). Trimming shortened V by 6 bases and J by 9 bases, and 12 bases separated the two germline ends. CDR3 length equals 13 residues. The CDR3 spells CASSHDSFSPLHF. In nucleotides, the CDR3 is TGTGCCAGCAGCCACGACAGTTTTTCACCCCTCCACTTT.

CDR3 coding DNA: TGTGCCAGCAGCGGCGAGGGCCTTCACACCGGGGAGCTGTTTTTT. Translation gives CASSGEGLHTGELFF. This chain connects TRBV9 to TRBJ2-2; TRBD2 is a possible D gene (5 bases). Germline loops: CDR1 SGDLS, CDR2 YYNGEE. V lost 3 bases and J 3 bases, leaving 12 bases between the germline ends. The CDR3 length is 15 residues.

There are a few counts of this clone. CDR3 loop: CASSYGGPTEAFF. CDR3 bases: TGTGCCAGCAGTTACGGGGGACCCACTGAAGCTTTCTTT. The chain recombines TRBV27 with TRBJ1-1, with a possible D match to TRBD1 (5 bases). V lost 4 bases to trimming and J lost 4 bases, with 10 bases between them. The CDR3 is 13 residues long. The germline CDR1 and CDR2 sequences are MNHEY and SMNVEV (reference sequence).

The CDR3 spells CASSSEPGAPLHF. DNA for the CDR3: TGTGCCAGCAGCAGCGAGCCCGGCGCACCCCTCCACTTT. The gene calls are TRBV5-6 and TRBJ1-6, with D uncertain. The ends were cut back, 4 bases at V and 11 bases at J, with 13 bases in the middle. The germline CDR1 and CDR2 sequences are SGHDT and YYEEEE. This CDR3 is 13 amino acids long.

The V and J genes are TRBV7-9 and TRBJ2-7; 9 bases are shared with TRBD1. Looked up from germline, CDR1 is SEHNR and CDR2 is FQNEAQ (reference sequence). This CDR3 has 12 residues. V lost 7 bases and J lost 9; bases outside the gene matches: 7. This CDR3 reads CASTRTGVGQYF. CDR3 nucleotides: TGTGCCAGCACCCGGACAGGGGTCGGGCAGTACTTC.

The rearrangement links TRBV6-6 to TRBJ1-5; D may be TRBD1 (6 bases). The CDR3 is 13 amino acids. Trimming cost V 6 bases and J 1 base, with 7 bases left between them. Per the germline V gene, CDR1 is MNHNY and CDR2 is SVGAGI (reference sequence). Here the CDR3 reads CASSDRSNQPQHF. The DNA of the CDR3 is TGTGCCAGCAGCGACAGGAGCAATCAGCCCCAGCATTTT.

In its sample, this clone was seen a few times. Other DNA sequences from this sample encode an identical CDR3 as well. J is TRBJ2-5 and V is TRBV5-1; D remains unclear. Trimming pared 0 bases from V and 1 base from J, leaving 10 bases between. The length of the CDR3 is 15 residues. Germline V gene data show CDR1 as SGHRS and CDR2 as YFSETQ. CDR3 in amino acids: CASSLDRPSQETQYF. CDR3 sequence (DNA): TGCGCCAGCAGCTTGGACAGACCATCCCAAGAGACCCAGTACTTC.

The chain recombines TRBV2 with TRBJ1-1, with a weak D call TRBD1 (5 bases). The V gene's germline CDR1 is SNHLY and CDR2 FYNNEI. The CDR3 consists of 13 residues. Trimming removed 8 bases at V and 5 bases at J, with 15 bases between. As DNA, the CDR3 is TGTGCCAGCCCGGACATCGGGGGGACTGAAGCTTTCTTT. Its translation is CASPDIGGTEAFF.

The CDR3 DNA sequence: TGTGCCAGCAGCCCCAGGGGCTGGGAGCAGTACTTC. Its protein product is CASSPRGWEQYF. The genes are TRBV7-9 and TRBJ2-7, with D perhaps TRBD1 (6 bases). The length of the CDR3 is 12 residues. V lost 5 bases and J 7 bases, leaving 12 bases between the germline ends. Germline CDR1 and CDR2: SEHNR and FQNEAQ (reference sequence).

The V gene is TRBV11-2, the J gene TRBJ2-3; 10 bases are shared with TRBD1. Unmatched junction bases numbered 4, after V lost 6 bases and J lost 4 bases. Germline values: CDR1 SGHAT, CDR2 FQNNGV. This CDR3 contains 14 residues. The DNA of the CDR3 is TGTGCCAGCAGAGACAGGGGGCAACCAGATACGCAGTATTTT. As protein: CASRDRGQPDTQYF. Full variable domain (rest looked up from reference TRBV11-2 and TRBJ2-3): EAGVAQSPRYKIIEKRQSVAFWCNPISGHATLYWYQQILGQGPKLLIQFQNNGVVDDSQLPKDRFSAERLKGVDSTLKIQPAKLEDSAVYLCASRDRGQPDTQYFGPGTRLTVL.

There are a few counts of this clone. This chain connects TRBV5-4 to TRBJ2-1; 10 bases map to TRBD2. From germline, CDR1 is SGHNT and CDR2 YYREEE (reference sequence). This CDR3 has 15 amino acids. V lost 4 bases, J lost 6 bases, and 7 bases stayed unmatched. The CDR3 DNA reads TGTGCCAGCAGCGTCCGACTAGCGGGTACCAATGAGCAGTTCTTC. This gives the protein CASSVRLAGTNEQFF.

V usage is TRBV9 and J usage is TRBJ1-2; TRBD1 is a possible D gene (6 bases). This CDR3 is built from 15 residues. Trimming stripped 3 bases from V and 7 bases from J, with 19 bases between. The germline V gene has CDR1 SGDLS and CDR2 YYNGEE. CDR3 amino acids: CASSARTASEAGYTF. CDR3 in DNA: TGTGCCAGCAGCGCCCGGACAGCCAGTGAGGCTGGCTACACCTTC.

This clone appeared once. The rearrangement joins TRBV5-5 to TRBJ2-2; TRBD2 aligns across 8 bases. V lost 3 bases and J lost 1; bases outside the gene matches: 5. The CDR3 runs 16 residues. CDR1 is SGHKS, CDR2 YYEKEE, per germline (reference sequence). The CDR3 region has the DNA TGTGCCAGCAGCTCATTAGCGGGGCGGAACACCGGGGAGCTGTTTTTT. Amino acids: CASSSLAGRNTGELFF.

V gene TRBV29-1 combines with J gene TRBJ2-1, with a tentative D call TRBD1 (5 bases). This CDR3 has 13 residues. Germline V lookup: CDR1 SQVTM, CDR2 ANQGSEA. V was clipped by 4 bases and J by 3 bases, with 10 bases between them. CDR3 protein: CSVGPDIYNEQFF. DNA of the CDR3: TGCAGCGTTGGCCCGGACATCTACAATGAGCAGTTCTTC.

This chain uses TRBV15 with TRBJ1-5, with unresolved D. Germline V gives CDR1 LNHNV, CDR2 YYDKDF (reference sequence). CDR3 length: 14 amino acids. V was trimmed by 2 bases and J by 1 base, leaving 6 bases between them. This chain's CDR3 is CATSRSGSNQPQHF. CDR3 bases: TGTGCCACCAGCAGAAGCGGAAGCAATCAGCCCCAGCATTTT.

The V call is TRBV13, the J call TRBJ1-1; D might be TRBD1 (5 bases). Germline V gene data show CDR1 as PRHDT and CDR2 as FYEKMQ (reference sequence). This CDR3 contains 18 residues. Between the trimmed V and J ends, which lost 5 bases and 3 bases, there was a span of 25 bases. For the CDR3, the DNA is TGTGCCAGCAGCGCCCCCAGGGCAGGGAAAAATAGACACACTGAAGCTTTCTTT. This gives the protein CASSAPRAGKNRHTEAFF.

The chain's CDR3 is CSASFQRGTTAYEQYF. The CDR3 DNA reads TGCAGTGCTAGTTTCCAACGCGGGACTACAGCCTACGAGCAGTACTTC. The chain has TRBV20-1 and TRBJ2-7; 7 bases match TRBD2. The CDR3 has 16 residues. Germline V gives CDR1 DFQATT, CDR2 SNEGSKA (reference sequence). J was trimmed by 2 bases and V by 3 bases; bases with no gene match: 13.

The chain employs TRBV19 and TRBJ1-4, with D hard to call. This CDR3 is built from 13 residues. Between the trimmed V and J ends, which lost 5 bases and 0 bases, there was a span of 4 bases. Germline CDR1 reads LNHDA; CDR2 reads SQIVND (reference sequence). In DNA, the CDR3 is TGTGCCAGTAGTCCAGCAACTAATGAAAAACTGTTTTTT. It yields the protein CASSPATNEKLFF.

The chain joins TRBV7-2 to TRBJ1-5; unclear D gene. Trimming pared 1 base from V and 7 bases from J, leaving 14 bases between. From germline, CDR1 is SGHTA and CDR2 FQGNSA. CDR3 length equals 15 residues. CDR3: CASSLVSEVGQPQHF. CDR3 nucleotide sequence: TGTGCCAGCAGCTTAGTAAGCGAGGTCGGACAGCCCCAGCATTTT.